The T cell receptor beta chain described here comes from a study of neurological immune-mediated disorders. The CDR3 is 13 amino acids. Germline CDR1 reads ENHRY; CDR2 reads SYGVKD. Trimming stripped 10 bases from V and 3 bases from J, with 15 bases between. TCRdb analysed the 5' RACE reads with MiXCR anew, one entry per CDR3 protein. The profile shows roughly 62,000 distinct CDR3 sequences, more than 9.5% of them singletons. This clonotype was recorded at least ten times. It was blood bank volunteers in Maryland, USA who made up the healthy controls. The sequence came from a man aged 55 to 70 in good health. This sequence joins TRBV10-3 and TRBJ2-5; a weak D match, TRBD1 (6 bases). What was sequenced was PBMCs. CDR3 nucleotide sequence: TGTGCCACCAGCAGGGCAGGGGAAGAGACCCAGTACTTC. It yields the protein CATSRAGEETQYF.